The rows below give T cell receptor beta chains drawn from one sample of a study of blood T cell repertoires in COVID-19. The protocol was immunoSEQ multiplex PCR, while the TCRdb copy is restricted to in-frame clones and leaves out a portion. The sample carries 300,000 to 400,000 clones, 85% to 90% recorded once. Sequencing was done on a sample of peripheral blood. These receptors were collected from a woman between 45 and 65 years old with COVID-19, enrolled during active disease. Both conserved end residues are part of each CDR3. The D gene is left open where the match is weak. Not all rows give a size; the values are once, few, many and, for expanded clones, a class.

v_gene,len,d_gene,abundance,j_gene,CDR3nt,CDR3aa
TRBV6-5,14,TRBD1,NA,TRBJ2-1,TGTGCCAGCCCCCGGGACAGGAGGAACAATGAGCAGTTCTTC,CASPRDRRNNEQFF
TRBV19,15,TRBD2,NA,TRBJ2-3,TGTGCCAGTAGCTTACTAGCGGGGAAAGCAGATACGCAGTATTTT,CASSLLAGKADTQYF
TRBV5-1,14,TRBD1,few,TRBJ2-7,TGCGCCAGCAGCTCCGGGACAGGGTCCTACGAGCAGTACTTC,CASSSGTGSYEQYF
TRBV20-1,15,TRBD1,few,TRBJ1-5,TGCAGTGCTAGTTCAGGGGGACAAAGCAATCAGCCCCAGCATTTT,CSASSGGQSNQPQHF
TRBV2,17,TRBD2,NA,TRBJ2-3,TGTGCCAGCAGTCCTTCCCTTAGCGGGATGGGTAGGGATACGCAGTATTTT,CASSPSLSGMGRDTQYF
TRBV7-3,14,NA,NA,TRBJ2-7,TGTGCCAGCAGCCCGGGACACAGCTCCTACGAGCAGTACTTC,CASSPGHSSYEQYF
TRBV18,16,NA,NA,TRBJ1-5,TGTGCCAGCTCCCCTGGGGGGGTAATTAGCAATCAGCCCCAGCATTTT,CASSPGGVISNQPQHF
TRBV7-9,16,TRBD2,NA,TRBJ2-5,TGTGCCAGCAGCCTTGGACTAGCGGGAGGCCTAGAGACCCAGTACTTC,CASSLGLAGGLETQYF
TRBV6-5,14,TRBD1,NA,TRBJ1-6,TGTGCCAGCAGTTATCCTATACAGGGGTCACCCCTCCACTTT,CASSYPIQGSPLHF
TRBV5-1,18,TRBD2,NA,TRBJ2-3,TGCGCCAGCAGCTTGGTCCCTACTAGCGGGATTAGCACAGATACGCAGTATTTT,CASSLVPTSGISTDTQYF
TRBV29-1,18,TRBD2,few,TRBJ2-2,TGCAGCGTTGAATGGGCTAGCGGACAATTCGCGAACACCGGGGAGCTGTTTTTT,CSVEWASGQFANTGELFF
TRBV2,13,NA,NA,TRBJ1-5,TGTGCCAGCAGGGGGAGCAGCAATCAGCCCCAGCATTTT,CASRGSSNQPQHF
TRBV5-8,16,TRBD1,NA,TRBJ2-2,TGTGCCAGCAGCCCCGGGACAGGGTTTCTCACCGGGGAGCTGTTTTTT,CASSPGTGFLTGELFF
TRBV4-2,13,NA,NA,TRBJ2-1,TGTGCCAGCAGCCAAGATGGGCTGGCAGATACGTTCTTC,CASSQDGLADTFF
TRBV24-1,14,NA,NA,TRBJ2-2,TGTGCCACCAGTGATTTCAGGGGCCCCGGGGAGCTGTTTTTT,CATSDFRGPGELFF
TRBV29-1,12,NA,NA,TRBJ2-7,TGCAGCGTTGTTGAGTCCCCCTACGAGCAGTACTTC,CSVVESPYEQYF
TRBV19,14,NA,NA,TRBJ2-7,TGTGCCAGTAGTCGACCCGGACAAACCTACGAGCAGTACTTC,CASSRPGQTYEQYF
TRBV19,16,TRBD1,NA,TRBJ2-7,TGTGCCAGTAGTGTATCCCACTCGGGACAGGGCTACGAGCAGTACTTC,CASSVSHSGQGYEQYF
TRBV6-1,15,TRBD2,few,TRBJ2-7,TGTGCCAGCAGTCCTCTAGCGGGAGGCGAATACGAGCAGTACTTC,CASSPLAGGEYEQYF
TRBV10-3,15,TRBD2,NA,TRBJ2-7,TGTGCCATCAACCCCGGGACTAGCGGGGGTTACGAGCAGTACTTC,CAINPGTSGGYEQYF
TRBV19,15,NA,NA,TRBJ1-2,TGTGCCAGTAGTGCCACGTCCCCCCTAGGCTATGGCTACACCTTC,CASSATSPLGYGYTF
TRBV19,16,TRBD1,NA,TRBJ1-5,TGTGCCAGTAGTAGCACGGGACAGGGGGCACGGCAGCCCCAGCATTTT,CASSSTGQGARQPQHF
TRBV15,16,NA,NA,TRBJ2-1,TGTGCCACCAGCAGAGATGGTCGGGGTTCCTACAATGAGCAGTTCTTC,CATSRDGRGSYNEQFF
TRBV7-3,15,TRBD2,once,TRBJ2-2,TGTGCCAGCAGCTCCGGGGGGGTAGTCAACGGGGAGCTGTTTTTT,CASSSGGVVNGELFF
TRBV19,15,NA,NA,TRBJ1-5,TGTGCCAGTAGAATCATACAGGGTCGCAATCAGCCCCAGCATTTT,CASRIIQGRNQPQHF
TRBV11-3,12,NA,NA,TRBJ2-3,TGTGCCAGCAGCTTAGATTCGGATACGCAGTATTTT,CASSLDSDTQYF
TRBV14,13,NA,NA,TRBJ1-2,TGTGCCAGCAGCGAAATAATAGACTATGGCTACACCTTC,CASSEIIDYGYTF
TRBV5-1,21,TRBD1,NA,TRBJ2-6,TGCGCCAGCAGCTTTGACATGGCCGGGACAGGGTTACGCTCTGGGGCCAACGTCCTGACTTTC,CASSFDMAGTGLRSGANVLTF
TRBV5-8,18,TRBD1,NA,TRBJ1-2,TGTGCCAGCAGCTTGTCCCCGGGACAGGGCGGTTATAACTATGGCTACACCTTC,CASSLSPGQGGYNYGYTF
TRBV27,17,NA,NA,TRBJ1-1,TGTGCCAGCAGTTTATCAGGGTCCGGCGGGCCGAACACTGAAGCTTTCTTT,CASSLSGSGGPNTEAFF
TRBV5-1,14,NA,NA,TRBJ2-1,TGCGCCAGCAGCTTTACGGGAGCTGGGAATGAGCAGTTCTTC,CASSFTGAGNEQFF
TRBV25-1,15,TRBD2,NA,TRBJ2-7,TGTGCCAGCAGTGACCCCGGGAGGGTCACCTACGAGCAGTACTTC,CASSDPGRVTYEQYF
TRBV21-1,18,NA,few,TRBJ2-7,TGTGCCAGCAGCAAAGTTATTCTCTTGGGAGATCGGGGGGTCGAGCAGTACTTC,CASSKVILLGDRGVEQYF
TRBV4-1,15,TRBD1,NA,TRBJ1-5,TGCGCCAGCAGCCCAGACGACAGGGAAAATCAGCCCCAGCATTTT,CASSPDDRENQPQHF
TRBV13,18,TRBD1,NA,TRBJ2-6,TGTGCCAGCAGCCAGACCGGGACAGGGGTATCTGGGGCCAACGTCCTGACTTTC,CASSQTGTGVSGANVLTF
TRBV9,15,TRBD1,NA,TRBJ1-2,TGTGCCAGCAGCGCTGGGACAGGGAGATACTATGGCTACACCTTC,CASSAGTGRYYGYTF
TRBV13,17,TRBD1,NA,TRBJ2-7,TGTGCCAGCAGCAAGAGACAGGGCCCCCGGAGCTCCTACGAGCAGTACTTC,CASSKRQGPRSSYEQYF
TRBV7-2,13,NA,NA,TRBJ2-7,TGTGCCAGCAGCCGGGACTTCTCCTACGAGCAGTACTTC,CASSRDFSYEQYF
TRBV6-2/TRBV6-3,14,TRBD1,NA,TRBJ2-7,TGTGCCAGCAGCTGGACAGGGGGGCGCTACGAGCAGTACTTC,CASSWTGGRYEQYF
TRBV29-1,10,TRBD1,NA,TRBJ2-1,TGCAGCGTTGACACAGGGGCTCCGTTCTTC,CSVDTGAPFF
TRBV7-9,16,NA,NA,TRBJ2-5,TGTGCCAGCAGCAAATACGGACAGTGGGGGAAAGAGACCCAGTACTTC,CASSKYGQWGKETQYF
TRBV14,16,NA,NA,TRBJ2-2,TGTGCCAGCCAGGGATATGGGCAGGGCAACACCGGGGAGCTGTTTTTT,CASQGYGQGNTGELFF
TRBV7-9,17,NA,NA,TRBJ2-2,TGTGCCAGCAGCTCGTCCGGGACTCTTTTAGAAACCGGGGAGCTGTTTTTT,CASSSSGTLLETGELFF
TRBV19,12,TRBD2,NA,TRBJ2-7,TGTGCCAGTAGTATTAGCGGGAGCGAGCAGTACTTC,CASSISGSEQYF
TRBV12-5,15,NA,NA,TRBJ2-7,TGTGCTAGTGGTTTGTCGGCGGGGTCTCACCACGAGCAGTACTTC,CASGLSAGSHHEQYF
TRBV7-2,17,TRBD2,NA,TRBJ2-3,TGTGCCAGCAGCTCCCCCAGTGAAGCGGGGGACACAGATACGCAGTATTTT,CASSSPSEAGDTDTQYF
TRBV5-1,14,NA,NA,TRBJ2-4,TGCGCCAGCAGCTTGGACAGAGCCAAAAACATTCAGTACTTC,CASSLDRAKNIQYF
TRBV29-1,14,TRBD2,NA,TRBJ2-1,TGCAGCGTCTCAACTAGCGGGAGGTACAATGAGCAGTTCTTC,CSVSTSGRYNEQFF
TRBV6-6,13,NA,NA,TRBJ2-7,TGTGCCAGCAGTTCCCCATGGGGGGACGAGCAGTACTTC,CASSSPWGDEQYF
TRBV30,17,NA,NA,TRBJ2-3,TGTGCCTGGAGTGTACCTGGGACTTCGGGGGGCACAGATACGCAGTATTTT,CAWSVPGTSGGTDTQYF
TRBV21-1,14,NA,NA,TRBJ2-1,TGTGCCACCCGGTGCCGGGACAATTACAATGAGCAGTTCTTC,CATRCRDNYNEQFF